This T cell receptor (beta chain) was sequenced in a study of T cell changes during pregnancy in multiple sclerosis. Using immunoSEQ multiplex PCR, the repertoire was profiled, and TCRdb retains in-frame clones only, with some absent. The sample holds about 93,000 clones, around 92% seen once. This CDR3 has 15 residues. J was trimmed by 6 bases and V by 5 bases; bases with no gene match: 10. CDR1 and CDR2 from the germline V gene are MNHEY and SMNVEV (reference sequence). Sequences were derived from peripheral blood, sampled after pregnancy. The TCR was taken from a female donor with multiple sclerosis, enrolled in a pregnancy study. The chain couples TRBV27 to TRBJ1-2; 9 nucleotides align to TRBD1. CDR3 sequence reads: CASSILPTGGHGYTF. The DNA for the CDR3 is TGTGCCAGCAGTATCCTACCGACAGGGGGACATGGCTACACCTTC.